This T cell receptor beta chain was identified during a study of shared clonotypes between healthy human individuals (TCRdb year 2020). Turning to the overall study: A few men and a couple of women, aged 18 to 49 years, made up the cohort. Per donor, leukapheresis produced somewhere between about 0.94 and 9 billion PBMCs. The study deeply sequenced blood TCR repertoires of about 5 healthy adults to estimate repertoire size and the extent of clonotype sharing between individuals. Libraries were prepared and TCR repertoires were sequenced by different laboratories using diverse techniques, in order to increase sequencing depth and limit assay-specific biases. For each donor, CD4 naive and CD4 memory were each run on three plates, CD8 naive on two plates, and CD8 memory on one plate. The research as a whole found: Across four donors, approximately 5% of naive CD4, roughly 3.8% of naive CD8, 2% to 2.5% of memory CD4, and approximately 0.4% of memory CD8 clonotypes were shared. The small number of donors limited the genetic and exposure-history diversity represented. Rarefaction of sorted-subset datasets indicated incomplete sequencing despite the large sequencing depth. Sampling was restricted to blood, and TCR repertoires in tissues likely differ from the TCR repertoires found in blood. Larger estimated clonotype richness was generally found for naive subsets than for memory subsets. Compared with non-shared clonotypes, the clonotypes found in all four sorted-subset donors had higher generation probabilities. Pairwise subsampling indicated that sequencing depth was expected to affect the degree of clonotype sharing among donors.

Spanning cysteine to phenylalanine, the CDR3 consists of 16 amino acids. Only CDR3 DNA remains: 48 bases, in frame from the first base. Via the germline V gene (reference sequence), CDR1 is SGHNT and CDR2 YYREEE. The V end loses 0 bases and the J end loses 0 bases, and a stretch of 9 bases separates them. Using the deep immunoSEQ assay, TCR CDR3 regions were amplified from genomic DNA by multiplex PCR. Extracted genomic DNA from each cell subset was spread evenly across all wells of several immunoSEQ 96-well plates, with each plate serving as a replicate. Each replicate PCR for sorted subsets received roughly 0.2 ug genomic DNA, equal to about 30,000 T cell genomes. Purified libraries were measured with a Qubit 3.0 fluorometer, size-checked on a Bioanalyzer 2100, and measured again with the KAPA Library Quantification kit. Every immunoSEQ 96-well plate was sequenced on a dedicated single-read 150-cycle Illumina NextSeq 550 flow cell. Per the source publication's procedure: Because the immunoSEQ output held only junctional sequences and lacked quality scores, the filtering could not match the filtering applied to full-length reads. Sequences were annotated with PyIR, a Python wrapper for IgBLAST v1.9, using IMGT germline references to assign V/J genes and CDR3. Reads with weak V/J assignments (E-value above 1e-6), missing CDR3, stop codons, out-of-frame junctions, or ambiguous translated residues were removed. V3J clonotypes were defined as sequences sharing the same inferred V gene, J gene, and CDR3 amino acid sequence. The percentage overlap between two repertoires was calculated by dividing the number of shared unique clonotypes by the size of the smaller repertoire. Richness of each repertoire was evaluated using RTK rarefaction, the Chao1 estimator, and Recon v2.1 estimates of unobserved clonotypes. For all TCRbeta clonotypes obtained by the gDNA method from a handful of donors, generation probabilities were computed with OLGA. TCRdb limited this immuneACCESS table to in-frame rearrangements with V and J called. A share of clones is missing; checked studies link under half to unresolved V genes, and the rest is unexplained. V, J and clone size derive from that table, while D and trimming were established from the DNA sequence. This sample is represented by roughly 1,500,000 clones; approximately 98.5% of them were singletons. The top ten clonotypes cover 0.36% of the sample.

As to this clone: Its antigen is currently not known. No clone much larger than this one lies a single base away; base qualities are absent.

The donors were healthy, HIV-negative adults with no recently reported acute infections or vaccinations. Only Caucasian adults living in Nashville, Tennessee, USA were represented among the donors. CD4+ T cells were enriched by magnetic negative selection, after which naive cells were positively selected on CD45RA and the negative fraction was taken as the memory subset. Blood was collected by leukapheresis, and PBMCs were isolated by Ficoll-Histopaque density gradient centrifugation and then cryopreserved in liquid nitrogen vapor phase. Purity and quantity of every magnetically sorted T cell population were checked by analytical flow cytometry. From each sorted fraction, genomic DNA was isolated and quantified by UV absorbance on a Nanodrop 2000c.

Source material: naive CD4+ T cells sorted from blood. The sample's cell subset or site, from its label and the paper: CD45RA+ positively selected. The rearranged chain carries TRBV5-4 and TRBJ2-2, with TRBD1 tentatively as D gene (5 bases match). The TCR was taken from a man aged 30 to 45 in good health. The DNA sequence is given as TGTGCCAGCAGCTTGGCCCCAGGGCCGAACACCGGGGAGCTGTTTTTT. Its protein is CASSLAPGPNTGELFF.